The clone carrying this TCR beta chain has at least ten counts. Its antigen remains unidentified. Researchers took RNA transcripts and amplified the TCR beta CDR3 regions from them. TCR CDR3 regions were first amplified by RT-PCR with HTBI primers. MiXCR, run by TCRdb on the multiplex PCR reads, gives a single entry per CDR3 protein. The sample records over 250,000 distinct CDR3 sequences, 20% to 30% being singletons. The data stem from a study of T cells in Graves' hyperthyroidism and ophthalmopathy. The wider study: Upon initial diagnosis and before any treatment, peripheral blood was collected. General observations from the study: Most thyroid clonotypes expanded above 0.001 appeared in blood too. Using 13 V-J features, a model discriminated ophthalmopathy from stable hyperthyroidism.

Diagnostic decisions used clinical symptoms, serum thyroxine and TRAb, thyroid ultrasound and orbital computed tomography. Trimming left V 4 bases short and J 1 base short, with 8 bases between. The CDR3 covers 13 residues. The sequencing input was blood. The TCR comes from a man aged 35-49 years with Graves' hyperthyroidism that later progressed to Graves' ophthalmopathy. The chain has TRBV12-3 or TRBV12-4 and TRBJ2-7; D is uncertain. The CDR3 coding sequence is TGTGCCAGCAGTTCGACGCCTTCCTACGAGCAGTACTTC. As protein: CASSSTPSYEQYF.